Listed below are T cell receptor beta chains from one sample, sequenced in a study of blood T cell repertoires in COVID-19. Sequencing was performed with immunoSEQ multiplex PCR; in TCRdb, only in-frame clones are kept and a portion is missing. The table shows about 66,000 clones, with about 86% occurring only once. Sequencing used peripheral blood. These receptors originate from a man aged 45 to 65 with active COVID-19. Each CDR3 is given without its conserved first and last residue.

j_gene | v_gene | CDR3aa
TRBJ1-1 | TRBV6-2/TRBV6-3 | ASSSGGTGNTEAF
TRBJ1-5 | TRBV7-9 | ASSLSDRGGQPQH
TRBJ1-4 | TRBV7-9 | ASSDQPGQGNEKLF
TRBJ2-7 | TRBV4-2 | ASSPSSGGYEQY
TRBJ2-3 | TRBV11-2 | ASSLSGVTDTQY
TRBJ1-5 | TRBV6-5 | ASSPKIGGGQPQH
TRBJ1-3 | TRBV6-1 | ASSDQGRNTIY
TRBJ1-1 | TRBV19 | ASSRQGAKTEAF
TRBJ1-3 | TRBV9 | ASSQTLTGLGDTIY
TRBJ1-1 | TRBV6-5 | ASRKDRGISEAF
TRBJ1-3 | TRBV9 | ASSGDSFSGNTIY
TRBJ2-7 | TRBV2 | ASRAGAGYGYEQY
TRBJ2-1 | TRBV10-1 | ASSVGASGKGGEQF